Listed here is a single TCR beta chain. The target antigen is unknown. V was clipped by 1 base and J by 5 bases; unmatched bases: 2. The CDR3 is made up of 13 amino acids. Looked up from germline, CDR1 is SQVTM and CDR2 is ANQGSEA. The data stem from a study of T cell repertoires in cytomegalovirus infection. For the study at large: It can be stated that public TCR beta signatures indicated CMV infection as well as a matching HLA type. General study points: Summed public TCR beta family frequency identified CMV carriers bearing the relevant HLA. What dominated the ex vivo response were HLA-C-restricted CMV-specific TCR beta clonotypes.

One entry per CDR3 protein, called by TCRdb with MiXCR from the reads. The table includes over 150,000 distinct CDR3 sequences, 14% detected once. The chain recombines TRBV29-1 with TRBJ2-1, with 7 bases aligning to TRBD1. The sequence was obtained from a human donor in good health (CMV status not recorded). Some clones in this sample may be carry-over from other donors' samples. The sample comprised PBMCs. The CDR3 nucleotides read TGCAGCGTTGAAGGTACAGGGGACAATGAGCAGTTCTTC. This gives the protein CSVEGTGDNEQFF.